The 28 T cell receptor beta chains listed next were all sequenced from one sample in a study of blood T cell repertoires in COVID-19. Using immunoSEQ multiplex PCR, the repertoire was profiled, and TCRdb retains in-frame clones only, with some absent. The table includes about 200,000 clones, almost 85% detected once. Material for sequencing was peripheral blood. The origin of the receptors is a human donor with acute or convalescent COVID-19. The donor label of this sample is uncertain.

V is TRBV28 and J is TRBJ1-6, with 11 bases that match TRBD1. The CDR3 covers 15 residues. Looked up from germline, CDR1 is MDHEN and CDR2 is SYDVKM. Germline trimming cut 8 bases from V and 9 bases from J; bases unmatched to any gene: 9. In DNA form, the CDR3 reads TGTGCCAGCGGGCTGCCGGACAGGGGGCTTTCACCCCTCCACTTT. Amino acid sequence: CASGLPDRGLSPLHF.

The chain has TRBV6-5 and TRBJ1-5, with a possible D match to TRBD1 (5 bases). V lost 4 bases to trimming and J lost 6 bases, with 19 bases between them. The CDR3 covers 16 residues. Germline V gene lookup returns CDR1 MNHEY and CDR2 SVGAGI. Written as DNA, the CDR3 is TGTGCCAGCAGTTTTCCCCAGTACTCGGGGGGTCAGCCCCAGCATTTT. Translated: CASSFPQYSGGQPQHF.

This chain connects TRBV7-2 to TRBJ2-3; 7 bases map to TRBD2. This CDR3 comprises 13 residues. The V and J ends lost 5 bases and 6 bases, in that order; junction bases with no gene match: 5. Germline V lookup: CDR1 SGHTA, CDR2 FQGNSA. In nucleotides, the CDR3 is TGTGCCAGCAGCGCTACGGGGGGTGATACGCAGTATTTT. Translation: CASSATGGDTQYF.

The chain carries TRBV11-2 and TRBJ1-6; TRBD1 matches at 7 bases. The CDR3 length is 16 residues. The V gene's germline CDR1 is SGHAT and CDR2 FQNNGV. Unmatched junction bases numbered 7, after V lost 1 base and J lost 7 bases. The CDR3 region is CASSLAPQGLNSPLHF. The CDR3 coding sequence is TGTGCCAGCAGCTTAGCCCCACAGGGGCTGAATTCACCCCTCCACTTT.

This clone was found once. This rearrangement joins TRBV28 to TRBJ2-7; TRBD1 agrees at 7 bases. Looked up from germline, CDR1 is MDHEN and CDR2 is SYDVKM. The CDR3 covers 14 residues. Trimming at V came to 4 bases and at J to 2 bases, leaving 5 bases not matched to a gene. This CDR3 reads CASSSGGQPYEQYF. CDR3 DNA: TGTGCCAGCAGTTCAGGGGGACAGCCCTACGAGCAGTACTTC. Together with reference TRBV28 and TRBJ2-7, the CDR3 gives the full variable domain: DVKVTQSSRYLVKRTGEKVFLECVQDMDHENMFWYRQDPGLGLRLIYFSYDVKMKEKGDIPEGYSVSREKKERFSLILESASTNQTSMYLCASSSGGQPYEQYFGPGTRLTVT.

V usage is TRBV5-1 and J usage is TRBJ1-5, with 9 bases matching TRBD1. From germline, CDR1 is SGHRS and CDR2 YFSETQ. This CDR3 spans 15 amino acids. After removal of 0 bases from V and 7 bases from J, the junction contained 5 bases not matched to a gene. CDR3 sequence (DNA): TGCGCCAGCAGCTTGGACGTCACAGGGGGCCAGCCCCAGCATTTT. It codes for CASSLDVTGGQPQHF.

The chain is built from TRBV19 and TRBJ2-1, with a tentative D call TRBD1 (6 bases). Germline CDR1 reads LNHDA; CDR2 reads SQIVND (reference sequence). This CDR3 comprises 15 residues. Between the trimmed V and J ends, which lost 4 bases and 9 bases, there was a span of 19 bases. The CDR3 reads CASSKGSTIGGEQFF. The CDR3 region has the DNA TGTGCCAGTAGTAAGGGTAGCACAATAGGGGGTGAGCAGTTCTTC.

The genes are TRBV19 and TRBJ1-5, with 9 bases identical to TRBD1. With 5 bases clipped from V and 2 bases from J, the junction kept 7 bases outside the gene matches. Germline V gene lookup returns CDR1 LNHDA and CDR2 SQIVND (reference sequence). The CDR3 has 16 residues. For the CDR3, the DNA is TGTGCCAGTAGTCCCCGGACAGGGGCGGGCAATCAGCCCCAGCATTTT. Translated, it gives CASSPRTGAGNQPQHF. Combining the CDR3 with reference TRBV19 and TRBJ1-5 gives the whole variable domain DGGITQSPKYLFRKEGQNVTLSCEQNLNHDAMYWYRQDPGQGLRLIYYSQIVNDFQKGDIAEGYSVSREKKESFPLTVTSAQKNPTAFYLCASSPRTGAGNQPQHFGDGTRLSIL.

The gene calls are TRBV28 and TRBJ1-5; 9 nucleotides match TRBD1. In germline, CDR1 is MDHEN, CDR2 SYDVKM. The CDR3 contains 16 residues. Unmatched junction bases numbered 7, after V lost 3 bases and J lost 4 bases. This CDR3 is CASSFRTGELNQPQHF. CDR3 DNA: TGTGCCAGCAGTTTCAGGACAGGGGAGTTAAATCAGCCCCAGCATTTT.

This chain uses TRBV6-2 or TRBV6-3 with TRBJ1-4, with D tentatively TRBD1 (5 bases). Trimming took 6 bases from V and 8 from J, leaving 22 bases between them. In germline, CDR1 is MNHEY, CDR2 SVGEGT. The CDR3 is made up of 16 amino acids. In nucleotides, the CDR3 is TGTGCCAGCAGCCCCCGATCGACAGCCAACTCAGAAAAACTGTTTTTT. It encodes CASSPRSTANSEKLFF.

This clone has only one observation. The chain recombines TRBV7-3 with TRBJ1-6, with TRBD1 matching 7 bases. Germline values: CDR1 SGHTA, CDR2 FQGTGA. With V trimmed by 0 bases and J by 7 bases, 3 bases remained unmatched. The CDR3 is 15 residues long. The CDR3 sequence: CASSLTAGGNSPLHF. CDR3 bases: TGTGCCAGCAGCTTAACAGCAGGGGGGAATTCACCCCTCCACTTT.

Regarding this clone: A much larger clonotype is one base distant, so this may be a read error. The chain has TRBV12-3 or TRBV12-4 and TRBJ2-1; D not resolved. This CDR3 is 12 amino acids long. With 6 bases removed from V and 5 bases from J, the gap between germline ends came to 8 bases. For the CDR3, the DNA is TGTGCCAGCAGCCAAGGAGACAATGAGCAGTTCTTC. Its translation is CASSQGDNEQFF.

CDR3: CAWSKAGTDNSPLHF. The CDR3 nucleotides are TGTGCCTGGAGTAAAGCCGGGACAGATAATTCACCCCTCCACTTT. The rearrangement links TRBV30 to TRBJ1-6, with TRBD1 identical over 7 bases. The germline CDR1 and CDR2 sequences are GTSNPN and SVGIG (reference sequence). V gave up 2 bases and J gave up 5 bases; unmatched junction bases: 6. The CDR3 spans 15 residues.

J is TRBJ2-6 and V is TRBV27; weak D call: TRBD2 (5 bases). The CDR3 totals 15 residues. The germline V gene encodes CDR1 MNHEY and CDR2 SMNVEV (reference sequence). V lost 6 bases and J lost 3, with 12 bases in between. For the CDR3, the DNA is TGTGCCAGCAGGACCGGAGGTGGTGGGGCCAACGTCCTGACTTTC. Its protein is CASRTGGGGANVLTF.

The J gene is TRBJ2-2, the V gene TRBV19; D possibly corresponds to TRBD2 (5 bases). The CDR3 has 16 amino acids. The V end was cut by 3 bases, the J end by 3 bases, with 14 bases between. The germline V gene encodes CDR1 LNHDA and CDR2 SQIVND (reference sequence). CDR3 region: CASSIGVTRDTGELFF. The CDR3 DNA is TGTGCCAGTAGTATCGGCGTTACTAGGGACACCGGGGAGCTGTTTTTT.

This clone has only one observation. This sequence joins TRBV14 and TRBJ2-3, with 7 nucleotides matching TRBD2. With V trimmed by 1 base and J by 6 bases, 7 bases remained unmatched. CDR3 length equals 15 residues. Per germline, CDR1 SGHDN and CDR2 FVKESK. The CDR3 here is CASSQVAGASDTQYF. The CDR3 DNA reads as TGTGCCAGCAGCCAAGTCGCGGGAGCCAGTGATACGCAGTATTTT.

The chain employs TRBV2 and TRBJ2-5; TRBD1 might be the D (5 bases). The CDR3 is 12 residues long. V was cut by 4 bases and J by 4 bases, with 7 bases left in between. Germline V gives CDR1 SNHLY, CDR2 FYNNEI. The CDR3 region is CASSGQRETQYF. The CDR3, as DNA: TGTGCCAGCAGTGGACAGCGAGAGACCCAGTACTTC.

The chain carries TRBV5-6 and TRBJ2-5; TRBD2 might be the D (5 bases). Trimming shortened V by 0 bases and J by 4 bases, and 13 bases separated the two germline ends. This CDR3 comprises 15 residues. Germline loops: CDR1 SGHDT, CDR2 YYEEEE. DNA of the CDR3: TGTGCCAGCAGCTTGGGTGGGAGTCATGGAGAGACCCAGTACTTC. It specifies CASSLGGSHGETQYF.

This clone was recorded a few times. V is TRBV11-3 and J is TRBJ1-1; possible D gene TRBD1, 5 bases. The CDR3 loop spans 13 amino acids. CDR1 is SGHNT and CDR2 is YENEEA in the germline V gene. V lost 0 bases and J lost 4, with 6 bases in between. The CDR3: CASSLEGGTEAFF. The CDR3 region has the DNA TGTGCCAGCAGCTTAGAGGGGGGCACTGAAGCTTTCTTT.

V usage is TRBV6-6 and J usage is TRBJ2-7; D may be TRBD1 (6 bases). This CDR3 is 13 amino acids long. The germline V gene has CDR1 MNHNY and CDR2 SVGAGI (reference sequence). Trimming shortened V by 0 bases and J by 5 bases, and 8 bases separated the two germline ends. The CDR3 nucleotides are TGTGCCAGCAGTTACTCGGACAGCGACGAGCAGTACTTC. Protein: CASSYSDSDEQYF.

This clone was seen ten or more times. J is TRBJ1-1 and V is TRBV6-5; 9 bases align to TRBD1. The germline gives CDR1 MNHEY, CDR2 SVGAGI. This CDR3 is 14 amino acids long. Trimming removed 10 bases from V and 0 bases from J; junction bases left unmatched: 6. CDR3 nucleotide sequence: TGTGCCACCACGGGACAGGGTATGAACACTGAAGCTTTCTTT. It encodes CATTGQGMNTEAFF.

The chain recombines TRBV12-3 or TRBV12-4 with TRBJ2-7; D gene unclear. The CDR3 has 12 residues. The germline V and J ends were trimmed by 2 bases and 3 bases, with 5 bases remaining between them. The CDR3 is CASSLTGYEQYF. DNA of the CDR3: TGTGCCAGCAGTTTAACGGGCTACGAGCAGTACTTC.

The chain links TRBV7-9 to TRBJ2-1; 9 positions match TRBD2. This CDR3 region has 16 residues. The V segment lost 5 bases and the J segment 2 bases; nucleotides outside the gene matches: 7. Germline V gene lookup returns CDR1 SEHNR and CDR2 FQNEAQ (reference sequence). The CDR3: CASSLRAGGTYNEQFF. DNA for the CDR3: TGTGCCAGCAGCCTCAGGGCGGGAGGGACCTACAATGAGCAGTTCTTC. Complete variable domain (other parts from reference TRBV7-9 and TRBJ2-1): DTGVSQNPRHKITKRGQNVTFRCDPISEHNRLYWYRQTLGQGPEFLTYFQNEAQLEKSRLLSDRFSAERPKGSFSTLEIQRTEQGDSAMYLCASSLRAGGTYNEQFFGPGTRLTVL.

The chain recombines TRBV4-3 with TRBJ1-1; 8 bases fit TRBD1. Germline trimming cut 8 bases from V and 4 bases from J; bases unmatched to any gene: 6. This CDR3 has 13 amino acids. Looked up from germline, CDR1 is LGHNA and CDR2 is YSLEER. Written as DNA, the CDR3 is TGCGCCAGCGACAGGGGCCAGGGCACTGAAGCTTTCTTT. Translation gives CASDRGQGTEAFF.

The CDR3 DNA reads as TGTGCCAGCAGCGGAGAGAAAGGGGGCTTTGTGCGGGAGGGTGTGTTCTTC. The encoded protein is CASSGEKGGFVREGVFF. The chain links TRBV9 to TRBJ2-1, with 9 bases aligning to TRBD2. Per germline, CDR1 SGDLS and CDR2 YYNGEE. With V trimmed by 3 bases and J by 15 bases, 22 bases remained unmatched. The CDR3 totals 17 residues.

This clone has just one count. The chain joins TRBV5-6 to TRBJ1-6, with 9 bases matching TRBD1. The J segment lost 9 bases and the V segment lost 4 bases, leaving 5 bases of the junction unmatched. This CDR3 has 14 residues. Germline loops: CDR1 SGHDT, CDR2 YYEEEE. The CDR3 region is CASSQTGGISPLHF. CDR3 nucleotides: TGTGCCAGCAGCCAGACAGGGGGGATTTCACCCCTCCACTTT.

V gene TRBV5-1 combines with J gene TRBJ1-2; D is perhaps TRBD1 (6 bases). Germline lookup yields CDR1 SGHRS and CDR2 YFSETQ. V dropped 0 bases and J dropped 6 bases, with 12 bases sitting between them. The CDR3 runs 14 residues. The CDR3: CASSLDARGNGYTF. The CDR3 region has the DNA TGCGCCAGCAGCTTGGATGCCAGGGGCAATGGCTACACCTTC.

The chain links TRBV3-1 (or the pseudogene TRBV3-2) to TRBJ2-1, with D unresolved. Trimming cost V 4 bases and J 10 bases, with 20 bases left between them. There are 15 residues in the CDR3. The germline V gene has CDR1 LGHDT and CDR2 YNNKEL (reference sequence). CDR3 residues: CASSREPTRVSEQFF. CDR3 DNA: TGTGCCAGCAGCCGTGAACCTACCCGAGTTTCGGAGCAGTTCTTC.